This entry describes one TCR beta chain. Its antigen is still unknown. The junction departs from germline at one end; a sequencing error may be responsible. The record originates from a study of T-cell reconstitution after alpha-beta-depleted transplantation in children. Preparation of the TCRbeta library involved a method that used unique molecular identifiers. In TCRdb, the PCR reads were re-called with MiXCR into one record per CDR3 protein. This sample has over 100,000 distinct CDR3 sequences, with 5% to 6% found just once. This CDR3 spans 16 amino acids. Germline-derived CDR1 and CDR2 are SGHVS and FNYEAQ. Findings of the study overall: Several hundred expanded graft clones reportedly were the source of alpha-beta T cells about two months after transplant. A year post-transplant, T-cell counts and diversity derived mostly from newly produced T cells. Recipient T cells and thymic progenitors that survived gave rise to the high TCRbeta diversity observed at day 60 in some patients.

This chain links TRBV7-6 with TRBJ2-7, with 12 bases lining up with TRBD1. Specimen: PBMCs, mostly from graft donor cells, collected 60 days after TCRalphabeta/CD19-depleted stem cell transplant. This receptor was obtained from a female patient aged 2-10 years who had a stem cell transplant for Fanconi anemia, so the T cells may come from the graft donor. The CDR3 here is CASILGGQGASYEQYF. DNA of the CDR3: TGTGCCAGCATCTTAGGGGGACAGGGGGCTTCCTACGAGCAGTACTTC.